The source of this TCR beta chain is a study of cytomegalovirus exposure and HLA in healthy donors. Findings and caveats of the study: Information on immune exposure was restricted to one variable (CMV serostatus).

Points on this clone: The antigen is undetermined.

The PCR used 60 Vbeta and 13 Jbeta primers. The authors' processing: A later analysis tallied 65 million to 85 million unique TCR beta chains, around 10 million of them shared. Some clones are missing from TCRdb's copy, which holds only in-frame ones; the method was immunoSEQ multiplex PCR. For V, J and clone size, that table is used; D and trimming come from the DNA. The sample shows roughly 69,000 clones, roughly 65% of them seen only once. The germline CDR1 and CDR2 sequences are LGHNA and YSLEER. Trimming shortened V by 4 bases and J by 3 bases, and 12 bases separated the two germline ends. The CDR3 contains 14 residues.

The receptor's source is a male donor in good health and CMV-seropositive. Sequenced: PBMCs. The V and J genes are TRBV4-3 and TRBJ1-1; weak D call: TRBD1 (6 bases). In DNA form, the CDR3 reads TGCGCCAGCAGCCGAGACCCAGGGGACACTGAAGCTTTCTTT. Encoded protein: CASSRDPGDTEAFF.